One TCR beta chain is described in this entry. This receptor's antigen is unknown. It has no much larger one-base neighbor in the sample; base qualities were not kept. The data were obtained in a study of PD-L1 blockade in urothelial cancer (TCRdb year 2017). Regarding the complete study: Therapy was started in the mid-2010s for all patients, and atezolizumab 1,200 mg was administered intravenously every 3 weeks. Over 28 patients had pretreatment blood TCR-seq, some 25 had at least one posttreatment blood collection, and some 25 had tumor TCR-seq. An ECOG performance status of 0 or 1 was recorded for the patients, and 0 to 3 prior chemotherapy regimens had been received by the patients. Durable clinical benefit was achieved by nine patients but not by the remaining 20. Blood samples were analyzed 3 weeks after the start of treatment (second dose) and 6 weeks after the start of treatment. Pretreatment tumor samples, along with matched peripheral blood serially collected before and after atezolizumab treatment, were subjected to TCR sequencing. About 90% of the roughly 29 patients were identified as males with urothelial cancer of bladder origin, and a prior smoking history was reported by 18 of 29 patients. Blood samples yielded a median of around 130,000 T cells and tens of thousands of unique TCRs, with median clonality about 0.08. Somatic, immune and clinical correlates of response to PD-L1 blockade with atezolizumab in urothelial cancer were the focus of an exploratory multi-omic analysis. Durable clinical benefit was defined as progression-free survival longer than 6 months, and TCR features were also tested against progression-free and overall survival. In the same patients, pretreatment tumors underwent whole exome sequencing and RNA sequencing in addition to TCR sequencing. The paper as a whole reports these results and caveats: Improved progression-free and overall survival was found to be associated with pretreatment peripheral blood TCR clonality below the median. Because of the small sample size (n of about 30) and the many exploratory analyses performed, the results are intended to be regarded as hypothesis-generating. Among patients with durable benefit, tumor-associated TCR clones showed greater expansion in peripheral blood 3 weeks after treatment started (n = 22, p = 0.022).

To estimate absolute template abundance from read counts, synthetic TCR analog templates were spiked into each PCR. TCRbeta CDR3 regions were amplified from genomic DNA with bias-controlled V and J gene primers using the immunoSEQ assay. Sequencing of rearranged TCRbeta segments was done at approximately 20X coverage. The paper's data handling went like this. Clustering was used to correct sequencing errors, and CDR3s were annotated against IMGT to assign V, D and J genes. Downstream analyses used only productive TCRbeta rearrangements and left out out-of-frame or stop-codon sequences. Clonality was calculated as one minus the Shannon entropy normalized by the log of the number of unique productive sequences. Fisher's exact test with Benjamini-Hochberg correction, using a cutoff of adjusted p below 0.01, was how clones that differed between time points or between blood and tumor were identified. TCRdb provides this immuneACCESS table in a form limited to in-frame rearrangements. Some clones are lacking; in checked studies, under half of them reflect an unresolved V gene, and why the rest are absent is not known. V, J and clone size are taken as reported in that table, and D and trimming were inferred from the DNA itself. The sample table shows about 120,000 clones, and around 89% are seen once. Under 2% of the sample belongs to the ten largest clones.

The meaning of the sample's time point label: peripheral blood 6 weeks after treatment start. A cohort of approximately 30 patients with locally advanced or metastatic urothelial carcinoma, treated at Memorial Sloan Kettering on a trial protocol, was included. Peripheral blood mononuclear cells were collected pretreatment and during treatment, at between 1 and 8 total time points per patient. The Qiagen DNeasy Blood extraction kit was used to purify genomic DNA from total PBMCs and from tumor samples. PBMCs were collected pretreatment and during treatment and were isolated and stored as previously described. V is trimmed back by 7 bases and J by 4 bases, and the junction contains 7 bases that no gene match accounts for. Per the germline V gene, MDHEN is the CDR1 and SYDVKM is the CDR2. The CDR3, cysteine through phenylalanine, is 15 amino acids long. Of the read, only the CDR3 DNA is kept; its 45 bases are in frame from base 1.

The chain was built from TRBV28 and TRBJ2-4; TRBD1 agrees with 10 junctional bases. The source is a man aged 55-75 years with urothelial cancer. The sample was PBMCs, taken around atezolizumab (anti-PD-L1) treatment. The CDR3 reads CASTPAGQGKNIQYF. In nucleotide form, the sequence is TGTGCCAGCACCCCAGCGGGACAGGGGAAAAACATTCAGTACTTC.